Here is one T cell receptor (beta chain) with its context. Alpha and beta constant region primers primed reverse transcription for blood and skin samples. TCRdb fed the 5' RACE reads into MiXCR, producing one record per CDR3 protein. The table has about 25,000 distinct CDR3 sequences, around a quarter seen once. This entry belongs to a study of naive and memory T cell subsets. Whole blood, roughly 2.5 ml, came from adult healthy volunteers. Trimming took 3 bases from V and 5 from J, leaving 7 bases between them. Germline V gene sequence: CDR1 DFQATT, CDR2 SNEGSKA (reference sequence). The CDR3 runs 12 residues.

The receptor's source is a female donor in good health. The V and J genes are TRBV20-1 and TRBJ2-2; D gene uncertain. CDR3 DNA: TGCAGTGCTAGCCTGGGAACCGGGGAGCTGTTTTTT. Its translation: CSASLGTGELFF.